The 32 T cell receptor beta chains below were found in one sample sequenced in a study of CD8+ T cells in alopecia areata listed by TCRdb under 2018. Library construction relied on the immunoSEQ multiplex PCR assay. To provide template for TCR sequencing, every sample had RNA extracted and reverse transcribed into cDNA. TCRdb re-hosts the immuneACCESS table, in-frame sequences only. Its copies lack some clones; in the studies checked, an unresolved V gene accounts for under half of them, and the cause for the rest is not known. In this sample the table shows 93,000 or so clones, 70% to 90% of which occur a single time. The ten largest clones add up to over 8.5% of the sample. The treatment or condition label for this specimen denotes: oral pan-JAK inhibitor, 5-10 mg twice daily. The sample was CD8+ T cells sorted from blood, taken at approximately week 30, from a patient treated with tofacitinib. The source is a human donor with alopecia areata.

CDR3 amino acids: CASSQDNGSGELFF. DNA for the CDR3: TGTGCCAGCAGCCAAGATAATGGGTCCGGGGAGCTGTTTTTT. This chain uses TRBV14 with TRBJ2-2; D gene uncertain. V lost 0 bases and J lost 6, with 8 bases in between. The CDR3 has 14 residues. CDR1 and CDR2 (germline): SGHDN, FVKESK.

The chain couples TRBV7-9 to TRBJ2-7; possibly TRBD1 or TRBD2 for D (6 bases each). V lost 5 bases and J 6 bases, leaving 23 bases between the germline ends. The CDR3 length is 16 residues. Germline V gene sequence: CDR1 SEHNR, CDR2 FQNEAQ (reference sequence). CDR3 amino acids: CASSTPLRGAFREQYF. CDR3 bases: TGTGCCAGCAGCACCCCTTTAAGGGGGGCCTTTCGCGAGCAGTACTTC.

The gene calls are TRBV6-1 and TRBJ2-7, with TRBD1 matching 7 bases. The V segment lost 2 bases and the J segment 2 bases; nucleotides outside the gene matches: 6. The CDR3 runs to 15 residues. Per the germline V gene, CDR1 is MNHNS and CDR2 is SASEGT. The CDR3, as DNA: TGTGCCAGCAGTGAATCGTGGACAGGCACCTACGAGCAGTACTTC. It codes for CASSESWTGTYEQYF.

J is TRBJ2-7 and V is TRBV29-1; TRBD1 matches at 9 bases. With 6 bases clipped from V and 5 bases from J, the junction kept 5 bases outside the gene matches. This CDR3 is 12 amino acids long. Germline assignment: CDR1 SQVTM and CDR2 ANQGSEA. CDR3 sequence (DNA): TGCAGCGTCCGGACAGGGGAGGACGAGCAGTACTTC. Translated, it gives CSVRTGEDEQYF.

This rearrangement joins TRBV19 to TRBJ1-4; 7 bases are a match to TRBD1. The CDR3 runs 14 residues. Unmatched junction bases numbered 6, after V lost 3 bases and J lost 8 bases. Per germline, CDR1 LNHDA and CDR2 SQIVND (reference sequence). In nucleotides, the CDR3 is TGTGCCAGTAGTATGTACAGGGGAGGAGAAAAACTGTTTTTT. This codes for CASSMYRGGEKLFF.

This chain's CDR3 is CASSQTTNPPAEKPQHF. The CDR3 DNA follows: TGCGCCAGCAGCCAGACAACGAACCCTCCAGCCGAGAAGCCCCAGCATTTT. V and J are TRBV4-1 and TRBJ1-5; no firm D call. V lost 3 bases, J lost 8 bases, and 23 bases lay in between. The CDR3 totals 17 residues. Germline V gives CDR1 MGHRA, CDR2 YSYEKL.

This clone was recorded a few times. This chain links TRBV7-8 with TRBJ1-1; tentative D call: TRBD1 (5 bases). Germline V gene data show CDR1 as SGHVS and CDR2 as FQNEAQ. V lost 2 bases and J lost 1, with 14 bases in between. The CDR3 is 16 residues long. The CDR3, as DNA: TGTGCCAGCAGCTTAAATCTTCCAGGGAGGAACACTGAAGCTTTCTTT. The encoded protein is CASSLNLPGRNTEAFF.

This chain uses TRBV27 with TRBJ1-1, with D perhaps TRBD1 (6 bases). There are 16 residues in the CDR3. Germline assignment: CDR1 MNHEY and CDR2 SMNVEV (reference sequence). Trimming cost V 4 bases and J 4 bases, with 19 bases left between them. The CDR3 sequence is CASSSPSTGRLTEAFF. Written as DNA, the CDR3 is TGTGCCAGCAGTTCCCCAAGCACAGGGCGGCTCACTGAAGCTTTCTTT.

By frequency in the sample, this clone is medium-sized (0.01 to 0.1%). At the DNA level, this CDR3 is encoded by other sequences in the same sample as well. The chain is built from TRBV11-2 and TRBJ2-7; 9 bases agree with TRBD1. V lost 3 bases to trimming and J lost 2 bases; unmatched junction nucleotides: 2. The V gene's germline CDR1 is SGHAT and CDR2 FQNNGV. The CDR3 runs to 14 residues. CDR3 nucleotides: TGTGCCAGCAGCTTGGGACAGGGCCCCTACGAGCAGTACTTC. It translates to CASSLGQGPYEQYF.

The CDR3 is CASSLLQLDNTEAFF. In DNA form, the CDR3 reads TGTGCCAGCAGCCTCCTTCAGCTAGACAACACTGAAGCTTTCTTT. The V call is TRBV7-6, the J call TRBJ1-1, with D unclear. The CDR3 length is 15 residues. Trimming removed 5 bases at V and 2 bases at J, with 15 bases between. From germline, CDR1 is SGHVS and CDR2 FNYEAQ. The variable domain in full, with the rest retrieved from reference TRBV7-6 and TRBJ1-1, is GAGVSQSPRYKVTKRGQDVALRCDPISGHVSLYWYRQALGQGPEFLTYFNYEAQQDKSGLPNDRFSAERPEGSISTLTIQRTEQRDSAMYRCASSLLQLDNTEAFFGQGTRLTVV.

The rearrangement joins TRBV9 to TRBJ1-2; D ambiguous. The CDR3 has 10 amino acids. CDR1 and CDR2 from the germline V gene are SGDLS and YYNGEE. V was cut by 5 bases and J by 7 bases, with 6 bases left in between. CDR3 in amino acids: CASRGSGYTF. The CDR3 region has the DNA TGTGCCAGCAGGGGATCTGGCTACACCTTC.

J is TRBJ2-5 and V is TRBV4-1; D call uncertain. CDR1 is MGHRA and CDR2 is YSYEKL in the germline V gene. The CDR3 is 15 residues long. V lost 0 bases to trimming and J lost 0 bases, with 8 bases between them. CDR3 nucleotides: TGCGCCAGCAGCCAAGATAGGGCAAACCAAGAGACCCAGTACTTC. Its translation is CASSQDRANQETQYF.

The chain uses TRBV7-6 and TRBJ2-7; 8 nucleotides line up with TRBD1. Germline V CDR1 and CDR2: SGHVS, FNYEAQ. The V segment lost 5 bases and the J segment 6 bases; nucleotides outside the gene matches: 6. The CDR3 sequence is 13 residues long. The CDR3 DNA reads as TGTGCCAGCAGCATAGGACAGGGATTCGAGCAGTACTTC. It translates to CASSIGQGFEQYF.

The gene calls are TRBV27 and TRBJ2-1; 9 bases line up with TRBD2. From germline, CDR1 is MNHEY and CDR2 SMNVEV (reference sequence). The CDR3 consists of 14 residues. V gave up 5 bases and J gave up 10 bases; unmatched junction bases: 9. In DNA, the CDR3 is TGTGCCAGCAGTATCAACCCCGGGACTAGCGAGCAGTTCTTC. Translating gives CASSINPGTSEQFF.

The chain joins TRBV19 to TRBJ2-3, with 8 nucleotides matching TRBD2. The CDR3 runs to 14 residues. Germline-derived CDR1 and CDR2 are LNHDA and SQIVND (reference sequence). V was clipped by 1 base and J by 8 bases; unmatched bases: 5. In nucleotides, the CDR3 is TGTGCCAGTAGTATAGGAACTAGCGGATCTACGCAGTATTTT. Translating gives CASSIGTSGSTQYF. The variable domain in full, with the rest retrieved from reference TRBV19 and TRBJ2-3, is DGGITQSPKYLFRKEGQNVTLSCEQNLNHDAMYWYRQDPGQGLRLIYYSQIVNDFQKGDIAEGYSVSREKKESFPLTVTSAQKNPTAFYLCASSIGTSGSTQYFGPGTRLTVL.

The chain combines TRBV7-3 with TRBJ2-3, with 9 bases fitting TRBD1. Germline trimming cut 5 bases from V and 5 bases from J; bases unmatched to any gene: 8. The CDR3 runs to 15 residues. Germline CDR1 reads SGHTA; CDR2 reads FQGTGA. Here the CDR3 DNA reads TGTGCCAGCAGCGATACAGGGGGCGCGTTAGATACGCAGTATTTT. Its protein product is CASSDTGGALDTQYF. The variable domain in full, with the rest retrieved from reference TRBV7-3 and TRBJ2-3, is GAGVSQTPSNKVTEKGKYVELRCDPISGHTALYWYRQSLGQGPEFLIYFQGTGAADDSGLPNDRFFAVRPEGSVSTLKIQRTERGDSAVYLCASSDTGGALDTQYFGPGTRLTVL.

This chain uses TRBV6-6 with TRBJ2-2; 8 nucleotides agree with TRBD1. CDR1 and CDR2 (germline): MNHNY, SVGAGI (reference sequence). V shed 2 bases, J shed 6 bases, and the junction held 8 bases outside the gene matches. CDR3 length: 16 amino acids. The CDR3 nucleotides are TGTGCCAGCAGTTACCCGGAGACAGGGGCGGCCGGGGAGCTGTTTTTT. Translated: CASSYPETGAAGELFF.

This clone showed up just a few times. V is TRBV14 and J is TRBJ2-1, with D unclear. V was shortened by 4 bases and J by 2 bases, with 12 bases between the two germline ends. Looked up from germline, CDR1 is SGHDN and CDR2 is FVKESK. This CDR3 comprises 15 residues. In DNA form, the CDR3 reads TGTGCCAGCAGCCTCTCATGGGGTACCTACAATGAGCAGTTCTTC. The encoded protein is CASSLSWGTYNEQFF.

V gene TRBV9 combines with J gene TRBJ1-2; 8 bases align to TRBD1. Losses at the gene ends were 3 bases for V and 7 bases for J; bases not matched to a gene: 14. The CDR3 covers 16 residues. Germline assignment: CDR1 SGDLS and CDR2 YYNGEE. CDR3 sequence reads: CASSAGSSTGVRGYTF. CDR3 nucleotide sequence: TGTGCCAGCAGCGCCGGGAGTTCGACAGGGGTCCGTGGCTACACCTTC.

This clone was found once. This chain joins TRBV29-1 and TRBJ2-2; 7 bases map to TRBD1. Losses at the gene ends were 7 bases for V and 3 bases for J; bases not matched to a gene: 2. The germline CDR1 and CDR2 sequences are SQVTM and ANQGSEA. The CDR3 spans 12 residues. This CDR3 is CSGQGYTGELFF. In nucleotides, the CDR3 is TGCAGCGGACAGGGCTACACCGGGGAGCTGTTTTTT.

The V call is TRBV7-9, the J call TRBJ1-1; a possible D gene is TRBD1 (5 bases). This CDR3 region has 15 residues. Deletions cut 4 bases from V and 3 bases from J, with 15 bases between. Germline CDR1 SEHNR, CDR2 FQNEAQ (reference sequence). As DNA, the CDR3 is TGTGCCAGCAGCTCCCTAGGGGTTTCGTACACTGAAGCTTTCTTT. Translating it yields CASSSLGVSYTEAFF.

Of note for this clone: Relative to the germline gene, one junction end is altered; a read error may explain this. In the same sample, other DNA sequences code for this CDR3. The chain employs TRBV6-1 and TRBJ2-1; D is possibly TRBD1 (6 bases). Germline V gene sequence: CDR1 MNHNS, CDR2 SASEGT. CDR3 size: 14 residues. The CDR3 reads CASSEDSSFREQFF. The CDR3 nucleotides read TGCGCCAGCAGTGAGGACAGTTCATTTCGGGAGCAGTTCTTC.

The gene calls are TRBV4-1 and TRBJ1-1, with TRBD1 identical over 9 bases. The V and J ends lost 0 bases and 1 base, in that order; junction bases with no gene match: 0. Germline V gene lookup returns CDR1 MGHRA and CDR2 YSYEKL. The CDR3 runs to 15 residues. In DNA form, the CDR3 reads TGCGCCAGCAGCCAAGAGGGACAGGGGAACACTGAAGCTTTCTTT. It encodes CASSQEGQGNTEAFF.

The chain couples TRBV27 to TRBJ1-1; TRBD1 aligns across 8 bases. The CDR3 sequence is 13 residues long. Trimming took 6 bases from V and 7 from J; bases not matched to a gene: 7. Looked up from germline, CDR1 is MNHEY and CDR2 is SMNVEV (reference sequence). CDR3 nucleotide sequence: TGTGCCAGCAGCGCAGGGGGCGGCTTTGAAGCTTTCTTT. Amino acid sequence: CASSAGGGFEAFF.

The chain recombines TRBV2 with TRBJ2-1; 7 bases are shared with TRBD2. The CDR3 consists of 14 residues. Germline values: CDR1 SNHLY, CDR2 FYNNEI. The J segment lost 8 bases and the V segment lost 3 bases, leaving 7 bases of the junction unmatched. CDR3 DNA: TGTGCCAGCAGTGACTGGACTAGTGTCGATGAGCAGTTCTTC. Translated: CASSDWTSVDEQFF.

The chain combines TRBV5-6 with TRBJ2-7; no clear D gene. Trimming left V 0 bases short and J 5 bases short, with 12 bases between. From germline, CDR1 is SGHDT and CDR2 YYEEEE. The CDR3 contains 14 residues. The CDR3 protein is CASSLAPNGDEQYF. CDR3 nucleotides: TGTGCCAGCAGCTTGGCTCCAAATGGGGACGAGCAGTACTTC.

The rearrangement links TRBV27 to TRBJ2-7, with TRBD1 matching 7 bases. The CDR3 totals 12 residues. The germline CDR1 and CDR2 sequences are MNHEY and SMNVEV (reference sequence). J lost 6 bases, V lost 6 bases, and 5 bases had no gene match. The CDR3 DNA sequence: TGTGCCAGCAGGACAGGGCGGTTCGAGCAGTACTTC. It yields the protein CASRTGRFEQYF.

Note on this clone: This CDR3 is also generated by other DNA sequences in the sample. The CDR3 sequence is CASSVSGSTDTQYF. DNA for the CDR3: TGTGCCAGCAGCGTATCAGGGAGCACAGATACGCAGTATTTT. The chain joins TRBV9 to TRBJ2-3, with D perhaps matching TRBD1 (5 bases). This CDR3 has 14 amino acids. Between the trimmed V and J ends, which lost 1 base and 0 bases, there was a span of 6 bases. Germline V gene sequence: CDR1 SGDLS, CDR2 YYNGEE.

The chain uses TRBV19 and TRBJ2-7, with D hard to call. The germline V gene encodes CDR1 LNHDA and CDR2 SQIVND (reference sequence). This CDR3 has 12 amino acids. Trimming took 1 base from V and 6 from J, leaving 7 bases between them. CDR3 bases: TGTGCCAGTAGTATAGTGGGCTCCGAGCAGTACTTC. It is translated as CASSIVGSEQYF.

V usage is TRBV6-1 and J usage is TRBJ1-2, with D unresolved. The CDR3 runs to 13 residues. V shed 2 bases and J shed 4 bases, with 8 bases lying between them. Germline V gene lookup returns CDR1 MNHNS and CDR2 SASEGT. CDR3 DNA: TGTGCCAGCAGTGAAAGACTCAGCTATGGCTACACCTTC. Residues: CASSERLSYGYTF.

The V and J genes are TRBV19 and TRBJ2-7; 8 nucleotides agree with TRBD1. Trimming took 5 bases from V and 4 from J; bases not matched to a gene: 4. The CDR3 extends over 13 amino acids. CDR1 and CDR2 (germline): LNHDA, SQIVND (reference sequence). The CDR3 DNA reads TGTGCCAGTAGTGGGACAGGCCCTTACGAGCAGTACTTC. This sequence encodes CASSGTGPYEQYF.

This rearrangement joins TRBV10-1 to TRBJ1-1; D remains unclear. The V end lost 2 bases, the J end lost 1 base, and 11 bases lay between the germline ends. The length of the CDR3 is 15 residues. CDR1 WNHNN and CDR2 SYGVQD come from the germline V gene (reference sequence). The CDR3 DNA reads as TGCGCCAGCAGTGAGAATCGGCAACCGAACACTGAAGCTTTCTTT. It codes for CASSENRQPNTEAFF.